This T cell receptor beta chain was documented in a study of OX40 agonist ivuxolimab in advanced cancers. Study outcomes and limitations: In a subset of nonresponders, normalized T-cell clonal expansion was also low.

Germline V gene data show CDR1 as MDHEN and CDR2 as SYDVKM. V lost 6 bases and J lost 7; bases outside the gene matches: 6. This CDR3 region has 13 residues. Only in-frame clones appear in the TCRdb table, and some are missing; sequencing was by immunoSEQ multiplex PCR. Of tens of thousands of clones listed, over 75% were seen once; the top ten hold more than 0.5%. In its sample, this clone was seen once. Antigen unknown. This TCR was recovered from an adult with an advanced solid tumor such as melanoma, head and neck, liver or kidney cancer. The gene calls are TRBV28 and TRBJ1-2, with 9 bases that match TRBD1. This material consisted of CD4+ or CD8+ T cells sorted from blood, taken in a trial of the OX40 agonist ivuxolimab. CDR3 DNA sequence: TGTGCCAGCAGGACAGGGGGGACCGGTGGCTACACCTTC. It translates to CASRTGGTGGYTF.